This T cell receptor beta chain was captured by sequencing in a study of T cells in Graves' hyperthyroidism and ophthalmopathy. The TCR beta CDR3 regions underwent amplification using RNA transcripts as the source. RT-PCR in the first round (using the HTBI primer set) targeted the TCR CDR3. TCRdb processed the multiplex PCR reads anew with MiXCR; each CDR3 protein has one entry. The sample lists 500,000 to 600,000 distinct CDR3 sequences; 46% were seen once. About this clonotype itself: The CDR3 ends on some other residue instead of the conserved phenylalanine or tryptophan, so this is likely a read error.

V shed 1 base and J 9 bases; nucleotides not matched to a gene: 6. The CDR3 spans 14 residues. Germline loops: CDR1 SGHDT, CDR2 YYEEEE. J is TRBJ1-5 and V is TRBV5-6, with TRBD1 matching 8 bases. Sequencing was performed on peripheral blood or thyroid tissue (not recorded which). The source is a woman aged 18 to 35 with Graves' hyperthyroidism. The CDR3 bases are TGTGCCAGCAGCTTGACAGGGGGTTATCGGCCCCAGCATCTT. This sequence encodes CASSLTGGYRPQHL.